The 12 T cell receptor beta chains listed next were all sequenced from one sample in a study of cytomegalovirus exposure and HLA in healthy donors. PCR employed 60 Vbeta and 13 Jbeta primers. Sequencing was performed with immunoSEQ multiplex PCR; in TCRdb, only in-frame clones are kept and a portion is missing. This sample's table reports approximately 110,000 clones. Sequenced input: PBMCs. These receptors all stem from a man between 18 and 29 years old in good health and CMV-seronegative.

This rearrangement joins TRBV6-5 to TRBJ2-5, with D maybe TRBD2 (5 bases). The tail of the sequence fits TRBJ2-7 better, so the J call may be wrong. The CDR3 sequence is 12 residues long. CDR1 MNHEY and CDR2 SVGAGI come from the germline V gene. The CDR3 region is CASGLYSYEQYF. The CDR3 DNA follows: TGTGCCAGCGGACTCTACTCCTACGAGCAGTACTTC.

The V call is TRBV7-9, the J call TRBJ1-5; 7 bases align to TRBD1. The V segment lost 11 bases and the J segment 1 base; nucleotides outside the gene matches: 8. The CDR3 has 14 amino acids. The germline gives CDR1 SEHNR, CDR2 FQNEAQ (reference sequence). The CDR3 protein is CAVTGALSNQPQHF. CDR3 nucleotide sequence: TGTGCCGTTACAGGGGCTCTCAGCAATCAGCCCCAGCATTTT.

The genes are TRBV15 and TRBJ1-3, with 7 positions matching TRBD1. From germline, CDR1 is LNHNV and CDR2 YYDKDF (reference sequence). CDR3 length: 16 amino acids. V was clipped by 5 bases and J by 0 bases; unmatched bases: 7. The CDR3 protein is CATSGRQGGSGNTIYF. The CDR3 bases are TGTGCCACCAGCGGGAGACAGGGTGGCTCTGGAAACACCATATATTTT.

CDR3 protein: CASSRATGRNTEAFF. The DNA of the CDR3 is TGTGCCAGCAGTCGGGCGACGGGGAGGAACACTGAAGCTTTCTTT. The V and J genes are TRBV7-8 and TRBJ1-1; no clear D. Germline CDR1 SGHVS, CDR2 FQNEAQ. V was pared by 6 bases and J by 1 base, with 15 bases between. The CDR3 length is 15 residues. Variable domain in full (rest from reference TRBV7-8 and TRBJ1-1): GAGVSQSPRYKVAKRGQDVALRCDPISGHVSLFWYQQALGQGPEFLTYFQNEAQLDKSGLPSDRFFAERPEGSVSTLKIQRTQQEDSAVYLCASSRATGRNTEAFFGQGTRLTVV.

The chain couples TRBV7-2 to TRBJ2-2, with 13 bases matching TRBD2. The germline CDR1 and CDR2 sequences are SGHTA and FQGNSA. The CDR3 totals 16 residues. V lost 2 bases to trimming and J lost 8 bases; unmatched junction nucleotides: 5. This CDR3 reads CASSLTSGGAGGELFF. CDR3 DNA: TGTGCCAGCAGCTTAACTAGCGGGGGGGCTGGTGGGGAGCTGTTTTTT.

The J gene is TRBJ1-1, the V gene TRBV5-1, with D perhaps matching TRBD1 (6 bases). Trimming took 0 bases from V and 1 from J, leaving 13 bases between them. The CDR3 has 16 amino acids. Looked up from germline, CDR1 is SGHRS and CDR2 is YFSETQ. CDR3 in DNA: TGCGCCAGCAGCTTGGATGGGGGACATAGGAACACTGAAGCTTTCTTT. This codes for CASSLDGGHRNTEAFF.

The V gene is TRBV6-6, the J gene TRBJ1-6; 8 bases line up with TRBD1. The CDR3 has 15 amino acids. CDR1 is MNHNY, CDR2 SVGAGI, per germline (reference sequence). Losses at the gene ends were 4 bases for V and 7 bases for J; bases not matched to a gene: 6. CDR3 coding DNA: TGTGCCAGCAGTTCTGGACAGGGCTTCAATTCACCCCTCCACTTT. This sequence encodes CASSSGQGFNSPLHF.

This chain links TRBV6-5 with TRBJ1-2; 8 positions match TRBD1. The CDR3 is made up of 14 amino acids. Germline assignment: CDR1 MNHEY and CDR2 SVGAGI. Losses at the gene ends were 5 bases for V and 9 bases for J; bases not matched to a gene: 11. The CDR3 DNA follows: TGTGCCAGCAGTCCCGGTGGACAGGGTGCGCGCTACACCTTC. This encodes CASSPGGQGARYTF.

The chain has TRBV7-6 and TRBJ2-1, with D perhaps TRBD2 (5 bases). The germline gives CDR1 SGHVS, CDR2 FNYEAQ. This CDR3 is 18 amino acids long. Trimming took 6 bases from V and 5 from J, leaving 26 bases between them. As DNA, the CDR3 is TGTGCCAGCAGACTAGAGGCGGTACAAGAGACACCCGACAATGAGCAGTTCTTC. Translation: CASRLEAVQETPDNEQFF.

The rearrangement joins TRBV6-5 to TRBJ2-3, with 7 bases fitting TRBD1. CDR3 length equals 14 residues. Per the germline V gene, CDR1 is MNHEY and CDR2 is SVGAGI. Germline trimming cut 7 bases from V and 2 bases from J; bases unmatched to any gene: 6. The CDR3 sequence is CASKRQGPTDTQYF. CDR3 sequence (DNA): TGTGCCAGCAAACGACAGGGTCCCACAGATACGCAGTATTTT.

The CDR3 nucleotides read TGCGCCAGCAGCCCGGGACTAGCGTTCAGAGGAATCACCGGGGAGCTGTTTTTT. Its translation is CASSPGLAFRGITGELFF. The chain uses TRBV5-1 and TRBJ2-2; 10 bases line up with TRBD2. V dropped 4 bases and J dropped 4; count of bases not matched to a gene: 13. Germline V lookup: CDR1 SGHRS, CDR2 YFSETQ. This CDR3 has 18 amino acids.

V is TRBV28 and J is TRBJ2-1; 10 nucleotides match TRBD2. V lost 5 bases to trimming and J lost 4 bases; unmatched junction nucleotides: 5. Germline V lookup: CDR1 MDHEN, CDR2 SYDVKM. The CDR3 length is 15 residues. The CDR3 bases are TGTGCCAGCAGTCCTAGCGGGAGTAGGTACAATGAGCAGTTCTTC. Residues: CASSPSGSRYNEQFF.